This TCR beta chain was obtained from a study of blood T cell repertoires in COVID-19. Assay: immunoSEQ multiplex PCR; the TCRdb copy retains only in-frame clones and omits some. The sample includes under 250,000 clones, 83% of them seen just once. This CDR3 has 15 amino acids. Trimming pared 5 bases from V and 0 bases from J, leaving 13 bases between. Germline-derived CDR1 and CDR2 are WNHNN and SYGVQD (reference sequence). Input material: peripheral blood. The clonotype was recovered from a middle-aged man with active or convalescent COVID-19. The chain carries TRBV10-1 and TRBJ2-5; D may be TRBD1 (6 bases). Written as DNA, the CDR3 is TGCGCCAGCAGTCAATCGACAGGCTACCAAGAGACCCAGTACTTC. It yields the protein CASSQSTGYQETQYF.